This TCR beta chain was found in a study of blood T cell repertoires in COVID-19. Study background: Collection of acute and convalescent COVID-19 samples took place in the United States, Italy and Spain.

This clone was counted once. In the study's own analysis: The authors estimated nucleated cell counts from reference gene primer amplification. Generated by immunoSEQ multiplex PCR, the TCRdb table keeps only in-frame clones and is missing some. That table is the source of V, J and clone size, and D and trimming were worked out from the DNA. This sample yields about 96,000 clones, of which over 85% are seen a single time; 3.5% to 5% belongs to the top ten. This CDR3 contains 13 residues. Germline-derived CDR1 and CDR2 are GTSNPN and SVGIG (reference sequence). Deletions cut 3 bases from V and 2 bases from J, with 8 bases between. Seattle researchers signed up patients amid active infection and tracked them longitudinally.

This sequence joins TRBV30 and TRBJ1-5; a possible D gene is TRBD1 (5 bases). The source is a human donor with COVID-19, enrolled during active disease. The donor label of this sample is uncertain. Specimen: peripheral blood. For the CDR3, the DNA is TGTGCCTGGAGCAGGGAAGGCAATCAGCCCCAGCATTTT. Translation: CAWSREGNQPQHF.